This T cell receptor (beta chain) was sequenced in a study of Graves' ophthalmopathy and Graves' hyperthyroidism. Study findings and constraints: Between ophthalmopathy and stable hyperthyroidism, a 13-signature model drew a separation with about 88% sensitivity and approximately 79% specificity.

This clonotype was recorded at least ten times. Antigen: not known. The CDR3 runs to 15 residues. The V gene's germline CDR1 is MGHRA and CDR2 YSYEKL. V gave up 3 bases and J gave up 0 bases, with 9 bases separating them. Lactation, pregnancy, uncontrolled infections and other autoimmune diseases were all grounds for excluding patients. The PBMC fraction was derived from less than 11 ml of fresh peripheral blood. Amplifying from RNA transcripts, the study obtained TCR beta CDR3 regions. Following a first-round RT-PCR that used HTBI primers, a second-round multiplex PCR was carried out. MiXCR, run by TCRdb on the multiplex PCR reads, gives a single entry per CDR3 protein. The repertoire has roughly 300,000 distinct CDR3 sequences, under 20% of them found once; the top ten carry roughly an eighth.

This sequence joins TRBV4-1 and TRBJ1-5; D not resolved. The specimen sequenced was peripheral blood. This TCR was recovered from an adult man with Graves' ophthalmopathy. The CDR3 region has the DNA TGCGCCAGCAGCCAGAATGGACTTAGCAATCAGCCCCAGCATTTT. This encodes CASSQNGLSNQPQHF.